These 24 T cell receptor beta chains were sequenced from one sample in a study of CD8+ T cells in alopecia areata (dated by TCRdb to between 2018 and 2020). The intended sense of this specimen's treatment or condition label: oral pan-JAK inhibitor, 5-10 mg twice daily. The library was made by the immunoSEQ multiplex PCR assay. For TCR sequencing, RNA was extracted from every sample and reverse transcribed into cDNA to serve as template. Here the immuneACCESS table is served through TCRdb, limited to in-frame sequences with V and J called. Missing clones are a known gap in these copies; in checked studies unresolved V genes cover under half, and the rest lacks a known reason. Counted in this sample were 150,000 to 200,000 clones; roughly 70% of them appeared once. Of the sample, 1.3% is held by the ten largest clones. Sequencing was performed on CD4+ T cells sorted from blood, taken around week 50, from a patient treated with tofacitinib. The receptors were sampled from a human donor with alopecia areata.

This clone has a handful of counts. This chain joins TRBV29-1 and TRBJ1-1; tentatively, D is TRBD1 (5 bases). The CDR3 consists of 16 residues. The germline V gene encodes CDR1 SQVTM and CDR2 ANQGSEA. Trimming left V 2 bases short and J 3 bases short, with 19 bases between. CDR3 amino acids: CSVELSRGGGYTEAFF. The CDR3 region has the DNA TGCAGCGTTGAACTCTCGCGTGGGGGAGGGTACACTGAAGCTTTCTTT.

The chain couples TRBV5-6 to TRBJ1-6; D gene ambiguous. Between the trimmed V and J ends, which lost 3 bases and 8 bases, there was a span of 9 bases. This CDR3 contains 13 residues. The germline V gene has CDR1 SGHDT and CDR2 YYEEEE. The CDR3 DNA sequence: TGTGCCAGCAGCTCGGACGGATATTCACCCCTCCACTTT. Translation: CASSSDGYSPLHF.

The V call is TRBV27, the J call TRBJ2-7; D ambiguous. The length of the CDR3 is 13 residues. Germline CDR1 is MNHEY and CDR2 is SMNVEV (reference sequence). Trimming removed 4 bases from V and 2 bases from J, with 9 bases in between. CDR3 bases: TGTGCCAGCAGTTCCATTTCGGCCTACGAGCAGTACTTC. Encoded protein: CASSSISAYEQYF.

This rearrangement joins TRBV7-2 to TRBJ1-1; D call uncertain. V was clipped by 1 base and J by 10 bases, with 16 bases between them. Germline loops: CDR1 SGHTA, CDR2 FQGNSA. The length of the CDR3 is 14 residues. CDR3 bases: TGTGCCAGCAGCTTAGTTTATGGGGATAAGGGAGCTTTCTTT. Translation: CASSLVYGDKGAFF.

Only one count was recorded for this clone. V and J are TRBV5-1 and TRBJ1-2, with TRBD1 matching over 8 bases. V trimming: 2 bases; J trimming: 4 bases; junction bases outside the gene matches: 4. This CDR3 is 14 amino acids long. Germline V gene lookup returns CDR1 SGHRS and CDR2 YFSETQ. CDR3 sequence: CASSFLQGGYGYTF. CDR3 in DNA: TGCGCCAGCAGCTTCCTACAGGGGGGCTATGGCTACACCTTC.

This clone was found a few times. The chain uses TRBV14 and TRBJ1-4; D is possibly TRBD1 (5 bases). This CDR3 contains 15 residues. The V end was cut by 0 bases, the J end by 8 bases, with 13 bases between. Germline CDR1 SGHDN, CDR2 FVKESK. The CDR3 nucleotides read TGTGCCAGCAGCCAAGATCGAGCCCGGGGGGAAAAACTGTTTTTT. This translates into CASSQDRARGEKLFF.

The V call is TRBV30, the J call TRBJ1-2, with D possibly matching TRBD1 (5 bases). V was shortened by 0 bases and J by 2 bases, with 10 bases between the two germline ends. CDR1 is GTSNPN, CDR2 SVGIG, per germline (reference sequence). This CDR3 is 14 amino acids long. CDR3 sequence reads: CAWSVLGANYGYTF. In DNA, the CDR3 is TGTGCCTGGAGTGTACTTGGGGCGAACTATGGCTACACCTTC.

V and J are TRBV7-9 and TRBJ2-6; 7 bases line up with TRBD1. The CDR3 is made up of 17 amino acids. Germline V gives CDR1 SEHNR, CDR2 FQNEAQ (reference sequence). V dropped 5 bases and J dropped 0; count of bases not matched to a gene: 7. CDR3 region: CASSQRTGHSGANVLTF. The CDR3 DNA sequence: TGTGCCAGCAGCCAACGGACAGGACACTCTGGGGCCAACGTCCTGACTTTC.

The V call is TRBV4-1, the J call TRBJ1-5, with D unresolved. The germline V gene encodes CDR1 MGHRA and CDR2 YSYEKL. CDR3 size: 14 residues. The ends were cut back, 0 bases at V and 4 bases at J, with 7 bases in the middle. CDR3 nucleotide sequence: TGCGCCAGCAGCCAAGAGTCGGCTAATCAGCCCCAGCATTTT. The encoded protein is CASSQESANQPQHF.

The chain joins TRBV30 to TRBJ1-2; D gene unclear. The ends were cut back, 2 bases at V and 8 bases at J, with 18 bases in the middle. The germline V gene has CDR1 GTSNPN and CDR2 SVGIG (reference sequence). The CDR3 is 14 residues long. The CDR3 reads CAWSPGLTLGGYTF. CDR3 sequence (DNA): TGTGCCTGGAGTCCGGGCCTTACCCTGGGAGGCTACACCTTC. The full variable domain, completed using reference TRBV30 and TRBJ1-2, is SQTIHQWPATLVQPVGSPLSLECTVEGTSNPNLYWYRQAAGRGLQLLFYSVGIGQISSEVPQNLSASRPQDRQFILSSKKLLLSDSGFYLCAWSPGLTLGGYTFGSGTRLTVV.

The rearrangement uses TRBV5-1 and TRBJ1-6; TRBD1 might be the D (5 bases). The V end was cut by 2 bases, the J end by 2 bases, with 11 bases between. CDR3 length equals 16 residues. The germline CDR1 and CDR2 sequences are SGHRS and YFSETQ. The CDR3 DNA sequence: TGCGCCAGCAGCTTCGGGGGACGAACCTATAATTCACCCCTCCACTTT. It specifies CASSFGGRTYNSPLHF. Based on the CDR3 plus reference TRBV5-1 and TRBJ1-6, the full variable domain is KAGVTQTPRYLIKTRGQQVTLSCSPISGHRSVSWYQQTPGQGLQFLFEYFSETQRNKGNFPGRFSGRQFSNSRSEMNVSTLELGDSALYLCASSFGGRTYNSPLHFGNGTRLTVT.

This clone turned up a few times. This chain links TRBV19 with TRBJ2-2, with 12 bases aligning to TRBD1. The germline gives CDR1 LNHDA, CDR2 SQIVND (reference sequence). The length of the CDR3 is 16 residues. Trimming cost V 5 bases and J 5 bases; bases outside gene matches: 6. The CDR3 bases are TGTGCCAGTAGTCAGGGACAGGGGGCCGGTACCGGGGAGCTGTTTTTT. Protein product: CASSQGQGAGTGELFF. Together with reference TRBV19 and TRBJ2-2, the CDR3 gives the full variable domain: DGGITQSPKYLFRKEGQNVTLSCEQNLNHDAMYWYRQDPGQGLRLIYYSQIVNDFQKGDIAEGYSVSREKKESFPLTVTSAQKNPTAFYLCASSQGQGAGTGELFFGEGSRLTVL.

This rearrangement joins TRBV7-2 to TRBJ2-7, with D maybe TRBD2 (5 bases). This CDR3 region has 13 residues. V was cut by 5 bases and J by 2 bases, with 10 bases left in between. Looked up from germline, CDR1 is SGHTA and CDR2 is FQGNSA. The CDR3 is CASSPSQAYEQYF. The CDR3 DNA reads as TGTGCCAGCAGCCCTAGCCAAGCCTACGAGCAGTACTTC.

The rearrangement uses TRBV29-1 and TRBJ2-6; D possibly corresponds to TRBD1 (6 bases). Trimming took off 4 bases at V and 2 bases at J, with 12 bases between the two ends. The CDR3 sequence is 15 residues long. Germline CDR1 is SQVTM and CDR2 is ANQGSEA. DNA for the CDR3: TGCAGCGTTGCTAATCGGACAGCTGGGGCCAACGTCCTGACTTTC. It yields the protein CSVANRTAGANVLTF.

The chain employs TRBV4-3 and TRBJ2-3; 8 nucleotides match TRBD2. CDR1 is LGHNA, CDR2 YSLEER, per germline. V lost 0 bases, J lost 3 bases, and 5 bases stayed unmatched. The CDR3 has 16 residues. The CDR3 loop is CASSQDSAGGTDTQYF. The CDR3 DNA follows: TGCGCCAGCAGCCAAGATTCCGCGGGGGGTACAGATACGCAGTATTTT.

About this clone itself: Other DNA sequences within the sample encode an identical CDR3. The chain couples TRBV30 to TRBJ1-5, with D unclear. Looked up from germline, CDR1 is GTSNPN and CDR2 is SVGIG (reference sequence). This CDR3 has 14 residues. V was cut by 0 bases and J by 4 bases, with 10 bases left in between. DNA for the CDR3: TGTGCCTGGAGTGTAGGAGGGAATAATCAGCCCCAGCATTTT. Amino acids: CAWSVGGNNQPQHF.

V is TRBV7-2 and J is TRBJ2-1; unclear D gene. This CDR3 comprises 12 residues. V shed 4 bases and J shed 12 bases, with 13 bases lying between them. Germline CDR1 reads SGHTA; CDR2 reads FQGNSA. In DNA, the CDR3 is TGTGCCAGCAGCTCTTGGGGATTAGTGCAGTTCTTC. Translated, it gives CASSSWGLVQFF.

The CDR3 here is CASSNTDRAEAFF. CDR3 DNA: TGTGCCAGCAGCAATACGGACAGGGCGGAAGCTTTCTTT. This chain connects TRBV5-6 to TRBJ1-1; 8 bases agree with TRBD1. Germline CDR1 and CDR2: SGHDT and YYEEEE. The CDR3 extends over 13 amino acids. With V trimmed by 4 bases and J by 8 bases, 7 bases remained unmatched.

This clone was detected a few times. This chain uses TRBV30 with TRBJ1-2, with D unclear. V dropped 5 bases and J dropped 8 bases, with 15 bases sitting between them. Germline values: CDR1 GTSNPN, CDR2 SVGIG (reference sequence). This CDR3 is 12 amino acids long. The CDR3 here is CAWVTLGYGYTF. The CDR3 DNA is TGTGCCTGGGTAACGTTGGGCTACGGCTACACCTTC.

This clone was seen at least ten times. The chain links TRBV6-5 to TRBJ1-4, with D tentatively TRBD1 (6 bases). The CDR3 is 14 residues long. V was shortened by 5 bases and J by 8 bases, with 15 bases between the two germline ends. The germline gives CDR1 MNHEY, CDR2 SVGAGI. CDR3 sequence (DNA): TGTGCCAGCAGTCTACGACAGGCCCGGGAAAAACTGTTTTTT. Protein product: CASSLRQAREKLFF.

The CDR3 protein is CASTGQRNTEAFF. The CDR3 region has the DNA TGTGCCTCAACAGGGCAGCGGAACACTGAAGCTTTCTTT. The genes are TRBV10-3 and TRBJ1-1; possible D gene TRBD1, 6 bases. Per germline, CDR1 ENHRY and CDR2 SYGVKD. V lost 11 bases to trimming and J lost 1 base, with 14 bases between them. The CDR3 contains 13 residues.

The V call is TRBV7-2, the J call TRBJ1-2; D is unclear. Germline CDR1 reads SGHTA; CDR2 reads FQGNSA. The CDR3 is 14 amino acids. V was pared by 5 bases and J by 8 bases, with 18 bases between. The CDR3, as DNA: TGTGCCAGCAGCCCACCTAGGGTGCCAACCGGCTACACCTTC. This codes for CASSPPRVPTGYTF.

The chain is built from TRBV5-4 and TRBJ2-6; D uncertain. Trimming left V 0 bases short and J 0 bases short, with 10 bases between. The CDR3 contains 17 residues. CDR1 is SGHNT and CDR2 is YYREEE in the germline V gene (reference sequence). CDR3 amino acids: CASSLGHRNSGANVLTF. CDR3 nucleotides: TGTGCCAGCAGCTTGGGACACAGAAACTCTGGGGCCAACGTCCTGACTTTC.

CDR3 protein: CASSYSTGAREKLFF. CDR3 DNA: TGTGCCAGCAGTTACTCGACGGGGGCAAGAGAAAAACTGTTTTTT. J is TRBJ1-4 and V is TRBV6-5; TRBD1 is a possible D gene (6 bases). The V end lost 0 bases, the J end lost 8 bases, and 13 bases lay between the germline ends. Germline V gene lookup returns CDR1 MNHEY and CDR2 SVGAGI. The CDR3 has 15 residues.